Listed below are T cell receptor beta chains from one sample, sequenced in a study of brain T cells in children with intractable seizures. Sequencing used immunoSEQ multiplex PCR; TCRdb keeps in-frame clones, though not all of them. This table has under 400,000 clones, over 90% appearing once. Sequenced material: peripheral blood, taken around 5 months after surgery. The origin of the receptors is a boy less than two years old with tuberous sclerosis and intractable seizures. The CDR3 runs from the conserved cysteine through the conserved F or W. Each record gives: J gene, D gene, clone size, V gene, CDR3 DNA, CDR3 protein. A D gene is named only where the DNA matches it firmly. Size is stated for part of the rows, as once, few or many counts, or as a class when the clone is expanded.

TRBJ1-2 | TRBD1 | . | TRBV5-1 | TGCGCCAGCATCGACGGACAGGACGTCTATGGCTACACCTTC | CASIDGQDVYGYTF
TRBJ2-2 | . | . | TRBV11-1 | TGTGCCAGCAGCTTACCCACCCCTCTCAGCGGGGAGCTGTTTTTT | CASSLPTPLSGELFF
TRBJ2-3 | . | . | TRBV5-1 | TGCGCCAGCAGTATCTTGGGAACCGGCACAGATACGCAGTATTTT | CASSILGTGTDTQYF
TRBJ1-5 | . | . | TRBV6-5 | TGTGCCAGCAGCCCCGGCCGCAATCAGCCCCAGCATTTT | CASSPGRNQPQHF
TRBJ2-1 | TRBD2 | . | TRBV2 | TGTGCCAGCAGTCGCGTCCGGGGGGGTGCCAAATTCTCCTACAATGAGCAGTTCTTC | CASSRVRGGAKFSYNEQFF
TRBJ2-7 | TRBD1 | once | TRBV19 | TGTGCCAGTAGTAAGATCGGGACAGGGCTTTACGAGCAGTACTTC | CASSKIGTGLYEQYF
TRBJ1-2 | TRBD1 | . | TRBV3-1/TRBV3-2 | TGTGCCAGCTCCCGGACAGGCATATCCTATGGCTACACCTTC | CASSRTGISYGYTF
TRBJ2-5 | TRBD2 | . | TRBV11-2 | TGTGCCAGCAGCTTTGAAACTAGCGGCCAAGAGACCCAGTACTTC | CASSFETSGQETQYF
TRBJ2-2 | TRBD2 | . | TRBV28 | TGTGCCAGCAGTTTCCTAGCGGGAGCGGGCGGGGAGCTGTTTTTT | CASSFLAGAGGELFF
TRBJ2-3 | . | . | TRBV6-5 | TGTGCCAGCAGTTACTCGCGGGACACAGATACGCAGTATTTT | CASSYSRDTDTQYF
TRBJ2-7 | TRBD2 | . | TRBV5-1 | TGCGCCAGCAGCTTGGAGGGACTAGCGGGAGCTCACGAGCAGTACTTC | CASSLEGLAGAHEQYF
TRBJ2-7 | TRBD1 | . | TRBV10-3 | TGTGCCATCAGCGACAGGGGAATCCCCTACGAGCAGTACTTC | CAISDRGIPYEQYF
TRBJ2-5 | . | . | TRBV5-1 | TGCGCCAGCAGCTTCAGGGGTTGGGAGACCCAGTACTTC | CASSFRGWETQYF